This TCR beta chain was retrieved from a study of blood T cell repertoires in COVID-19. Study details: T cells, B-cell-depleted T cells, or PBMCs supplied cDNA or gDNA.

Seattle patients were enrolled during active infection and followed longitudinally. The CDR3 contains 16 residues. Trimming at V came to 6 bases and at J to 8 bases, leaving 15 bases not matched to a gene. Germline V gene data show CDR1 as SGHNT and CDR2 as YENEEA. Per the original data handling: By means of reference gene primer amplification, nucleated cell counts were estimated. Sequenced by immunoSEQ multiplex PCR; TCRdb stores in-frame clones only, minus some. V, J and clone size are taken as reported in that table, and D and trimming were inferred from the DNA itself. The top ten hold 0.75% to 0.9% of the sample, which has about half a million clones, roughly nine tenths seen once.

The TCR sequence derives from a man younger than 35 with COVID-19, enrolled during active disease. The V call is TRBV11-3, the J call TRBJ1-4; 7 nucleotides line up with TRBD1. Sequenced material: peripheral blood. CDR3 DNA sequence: TGTGCCAGCAGTTCATATATCGGGACAGTTGAGGAAAAACTGTTTTTT. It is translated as CASSSYIGTVEEKLFF.